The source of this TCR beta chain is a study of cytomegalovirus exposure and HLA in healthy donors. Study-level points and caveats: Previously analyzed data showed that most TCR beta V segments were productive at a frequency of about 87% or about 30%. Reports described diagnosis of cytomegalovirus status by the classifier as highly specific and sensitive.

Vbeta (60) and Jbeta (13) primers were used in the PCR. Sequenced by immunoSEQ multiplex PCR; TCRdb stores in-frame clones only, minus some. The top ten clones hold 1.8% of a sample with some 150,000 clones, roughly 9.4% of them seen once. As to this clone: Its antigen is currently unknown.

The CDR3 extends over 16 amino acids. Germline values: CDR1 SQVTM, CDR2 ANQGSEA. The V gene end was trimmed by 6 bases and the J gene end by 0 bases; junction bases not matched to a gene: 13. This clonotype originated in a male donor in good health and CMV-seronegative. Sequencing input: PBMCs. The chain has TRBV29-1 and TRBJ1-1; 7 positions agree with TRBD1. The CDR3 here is CSVYQGGRGMNTEAFF. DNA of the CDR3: TGCAGCGTCTATCAAGGGGGCCGCGGGATGAACACTGAAGCTTTCTTT. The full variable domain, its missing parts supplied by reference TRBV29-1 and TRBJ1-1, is SAVISQKPSRDICQRGTSLTIQCQVDSQVTMMFWYRQQPGQSLTLIATANQGSEATYESGFVIDKFPISRPNLTFSTLTVSNMSPEDSSIYLCSVYQGGRGMNTEAFFGQGTRLTVV.